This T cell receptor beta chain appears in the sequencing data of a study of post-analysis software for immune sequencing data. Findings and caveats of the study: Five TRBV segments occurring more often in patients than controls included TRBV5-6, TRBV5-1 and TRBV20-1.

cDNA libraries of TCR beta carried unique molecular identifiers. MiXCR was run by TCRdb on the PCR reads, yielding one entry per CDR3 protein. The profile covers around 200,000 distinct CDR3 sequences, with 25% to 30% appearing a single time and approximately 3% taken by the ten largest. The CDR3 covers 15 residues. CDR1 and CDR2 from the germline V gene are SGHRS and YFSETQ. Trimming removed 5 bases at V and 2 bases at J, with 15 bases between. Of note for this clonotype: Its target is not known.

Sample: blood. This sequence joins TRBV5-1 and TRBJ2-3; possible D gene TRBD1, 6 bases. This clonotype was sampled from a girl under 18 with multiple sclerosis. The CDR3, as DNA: TGCGCCAGCAGGAAAAGGGGGACAAACACAGATACGCAGTATTTT. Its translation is CASRKRGTNTDTQYF.